The 27 T cell receptor beta chains below come from one sample, sequenced in a study of T cell changes during pregnancy in multiple sclerosis. Assay: immunoSEQ multiplex PCR; the TCRdb copy retains only in-frame clones and omits some. This table holds approximately 92,000 clones, 92% found once. The sequences come from peripheral blood, collected in the first trimester of pregnancy. These receptors all stem from a female donor with multiple sclerosis, enrolled in a pregnancy study.

The chain carries TRBV7-3 and TRBJ2-2; the D is unclear. The ends were cut back, 0 bases at V and 6 bases at J, with 5 bases in the middle. CDR1 is SGHTA and CDR2 is FQGTGA in the germline V gene. The CDR3 runs 13 residues. In DNA form, the CDR3 reads TGTGCCAGCAGCTTAACCGTTCCCGGGGAGCTGTTTTTT. Translating it yields CASSLTVPGELFF.

In regard to this clone: Other DNA sequences in this specimen translate into the identical CDR3. The chain links TRBV28 to TRBJ2-7; D might be TRBD1 (7 bases). Germline-derived CDR1 and CDR2 are MDHEN and SYDVKM. The CDR3 sequence is 14 residues long. Trimming took 3 bases from V and 3 from J, leaving 12 bases between them. The CDR3 here is CASSLGQGGYEQYF. CDR3 coding DNA: TGTGCCAGCAGTTTGGGGCAGGGGGGCTACGAGCAGTACTTC.

CDR3 amino acids: CASSVTGTTVHEQYF. CDR3 sequence (DNA): TGTGCCAGCAGTGTGACCGGGACTACTGTGCACGAGCAGTACTTC. The rearrangement links TRBV6-1 to TRBJ2-7, with 7 bases identical to TRBD2. CDR1 is MNHNS, CDR2 SASEGT, per germline. Trimming at V came to 4 bases and at J to 5 bases, leaving 11 bases not matched to a gene. This CDR3 is 15 amino acids long.

V and J are TRBV2 and TRBJ2-2; TRBD1 matches 7 bases. The germline V gene has CDR1 SNHLY and CDR2 FYNNEI. J was trimmed by 1 base and V by 5 bases; bases with no gene match: 1. This CDR3 spans 14 amino acids. CDR3 residues: CASSRQGNTGELFF. The CDR3 DNA sequence: TGTGCCAGCAGTCGACAGGGGAACACCGGGGAGCTGTTTTTT.

The rearrangement links TRBV28 to TRBJ2-6, with D perhaps matching TRBD2 (5 bases). CDR3 length: 16 amino acids. Germline CDR1 and CDR2: MDHEN and SYDVKM. The ends were cut back, 1 base at V and 0 bases at J, with 7 bases in the middle. The CDR3 coding sequence is TGTGCCAGCAGTTTATTCGGGATCTCTGGGGCCAACGTCCTGACTTTC. Residues: CASSLFGISGANVLTF.

V and J are TRBV19 and TRBJ2-1, with D perhaps TRBD1 (5 bases). CDR1 and CDR2 (germline): LNHDA, SQIVND (reference sequence). Trimming took off 3 bases at V and 8 bases at J, with 14 bases between the two ends. The CDR3 sequence is 14 residues long. DNA for the CDR3: TGTGCCAGTAGTATTGGACAACTTAGAGATGAGCAGTTCTTC. Protein product: CASSIGQLRDEQFF.

V and J are TRBV7-9 and TRBJ2-7, with 7 bases aligning to TRBD2. There are 13 residues in the CDR3. V dropped 7 bases and J dropped 7; count of bases not matched to a gene: 10. CDR1 and CDR2 (germline): SEHNR, FQNEAQ (reference sequence). The CDR3 DNA sequence: TGTGCCAGCACCCGGGGGGACCTAGAGGAGCAGTACTTC. This encodes CASTRGDLEEQYF.

The chain uses TRBV7-9 and TRBJ2-3; TRBD2 matches at 12 bases. Germline assignment: CDR1 SEHNR and CDR2 FQNEAQ (reference sequence). This CDR3 is 15 amino acids long. The V segment lost 5 bases and the J segment 5 bases; nucleotides outside the gene matches: 5. CDR3 sequence (DNA): TGTGCCAGCAGCCGACTAGCGGGAGTGGGAGATACGCAGTATTTT. It encodes CASSRLAGVGDTQYF.

The V gene is TRBV29-1, the J gene TRBJ2-7, with 7 bases lining up with TRBD2. The CDR3 sequence is 12 residues long. Per the germline V gene, CDR1 is SQVTM and CDR2 is ANQGSEA. V lost 5 bases and J lost 5; bases outside the gene matches: 6. CDR3 loop: CSVRVGRDEQYF. The CDR3 DNA reads TGCAGCGTTCGTGTGGGGAGGGACGAGCAGTACTTC.

V and J are TRBV28 and TRBJ1-3; no clear D. The germline V and J ends were trimmed by 5 bases and 2 bases, with 16 bases remaining between them. Germline values: CDR1 MDHEN, CDR2 SYDVKM. This CDR3 contains 16 residues. The DNA for the CDR3 is TGTGCCAGCAGTCTCCCCCACCCGGCGGCTGGAAACACCATATATTTT. Its protein is CASSLPHPAAGNTIYF. The full variable domain, in which reference TRBV28 and TRBJ1-3 provide the parts outside the CDR3, is DVKVTQSSRYLVKRTGEKVFLECVQDMDHENMFWYRQDPGLGLRLIYFSYDVKMKEKGDIPEGYSVSREKKERFSLILESASTNQTSMYLCASSLPHPAAGNTIYFGEGSWLTVV.

The rearrangement joins TRBV7-8 to TRBJ2-1, with TRBD2 as a possible D gene (5 bases). Germline assignment: CDR1 SGHVS and CDR2 FQNEAQ. The CDR3 has 14 amino acids. V lost 5 bases and J 1 base, leaving 9 bases between the germline ends. This CDR3 is CASSVRESYNEQFF. The CDR3 bases are TGTGCCAGCAGCGTAAGGGAGTCCTACAATGAGCAGTTCTTC.

The genes are TRBV7-9 and TRBJ2-3; D perhaps matches TRBD1 (6 bases). Trimming left V 5 bases short and J 4 bases short, with 10 bases between. The CDR3 has 13 amino acids. Germline CDR1 and CDR2: SEHNR and FQNEAQ (reference sequence). In nucleotides, the CDR3 is TGTGCCAGCAGCCCCAGGGGCCCAGATACGCAGTATTTT. Protein: CASSPRGPDTQYF.

The chain employs TRBV4-1 and TRBJ2-5; D is possibly TRBD1 (6 bases). Deletions cut 0 bases from V and 5 bases from J, with 16 bases between. Germline loops: CDR1 MGHRA, CDR2 YSYEKL. The CDR3 loop spans 16 amino acids. The CDR3 region has the DNA TGCGCCAGCAGCCAAGATCTTGGGGGCGCATATGAGACCCAGTACTTC. Encoded protein: CASSQDLGGAYETQYF.

This sequence joins TRBV28 and TRBJ2-3; 7 bases are a match to TRBD2. Trimming took 8 bases from V and 0 from J; bases not matched to a gene: 8. The CDR3 contains 15 residues. Germline CDR1 reads MDHEN; CDR2 reads SYDVKM. The CDR3 DNA is TGTGCCAGCGACGAGAGAGCGGGAAGCACAGATACGCAGTATTTT. Protein sequence: CASDERAGSTDTQYF.

The chain combines TRBV5-4 with TRBJ2-5, with D uncertain. This CDR3 spans 15 amino acids. V lost 2 bases and J lost 5, with 16 bases in between. Germline V gene lookup returns CDR1 SGHNT and CDR2 YYREEE (reference sequence). CDR3 nucleotide sequence: TGTGCCAGCAGCTTAGACGAGCAGGTTGGGGAGACCCAGTACTTC. It encodes CASSLDEQVGETQYF.

The chain joins TRBV7-8 to TRBJ2-4; D might be TRBD2 (5 bases). CDR1 SGHVS and CDR2 FQNEAQ come from the germline V gene. The CDR3 loop spans 19 amino acids. V lost 3 bases to trimming and J lost 0 bases, with 21 bases between them. CDR3 coding DNA: TGTGCCAGCAGCTTCTCCCCTCGAGAGGCGGGCTCAGCCAAAAACATTCAGTACTTC. It codes for CASSFSPREAGSAKNIQYF.

The chain uses TRBV6-4 and TRBJ1-1; 10 nucleotides match TRBD1. The CDR3 spans 14 residues. Germline CDR1 and CDR2: MRHNA and SNTAGT. Unmatched junction bases numbered 7, after V lost 3 bases and J lost 9 bases. CDR3 DNA: TGTGCCAGCAGTGATCCTAGGACAGGGGGAAAAGCTTTCTTT. Its translation: CASSDPRTGGKAFF.

The V and J genes are TRBV28 and TRBJ1-3; maybe TRBD1 (6 bases). Between the trimmed V and J ends, which lost 6 bases and 4 bases, there was a span of 16 bases. Germline V gene sequence: CDR1 MDHEN, CDR2 SYDVKM. CDR3 length: 15 amino acids. The CDR3 loop reads CASRPTGPGGNTIYF. The CDR3 DNA reads as TGTGCCAGCAGACCAACAGGGCCAGGGGGAAACACCATATATTTT.

The gene calls are TRBV30 and TRBJ1-4; the match to TRBD1 covers 8 bases. Germline V gene lookup returns CDR1 GTSNPN and CDR2 SVGIG (reference sequence). V lost 3 bases, J lost 0 bases, and 3 bases stayed unmatched. This CDR3 region has 15 residues. CDR3 DNA: TGTGCCTGGAGGGCACAGGGGGCAACTAATGAAAAACTGTTTTTT. This sequence encodes CAWRAQGATNEKLFF.

The chain carries TRBV6-5 and TRBJ2-7, with a weak D call TRBD2 (5 bases). V was cut by 4 bases and J by 0 bases, with 10 bases left in between. Germline CDR1 MNHEY, CDR2 SVGAGI. The CDR3 runs to 14 residues. The CDR3 region has the DNA TGTGCCAGCAGTTTACTAGACAACTCCTACGAGCAGTACTTC. Translating gives CASSLLDNSYEQYF.

The V and J genes are TRBV7-8 and TRBJ2-7; 7 positions agree with TRBD1. V gave up 0 bases and J gave up 4 bases; unmatched junction bases: 6. This CDR3 is built from 15 residues. Germline CDR1 SGHVS, CDR2 FQNEAQ. The CDR3 loop is CASSLAETGKYEQYF. The CDR3 coding sequence is TGTGCCAGCAGCTTAGCGGAGACAGGGAAGTACGAGCAGTACTTC. Variable domain in full (rest from reference TRBV7-8 and TRBJ2-7): GAGVSQSPRYKVAKRGQDVALRCDPISGHVSLFWYQQALGQGPEFLTYFQNEAQLDKSGLPSDRFFAERPEGSVSTLKIQRTQQEDSAVYLCASSLAETGKYEQYFGPGTRLTVT.

This chain joins TRBV4-1 and TRBJ2-4; D might be TRBD1 (7 bases). V lost 2 bases, J lost 5 bases, and 13 bases lay in between. The CDR3 is 15 amino acids. Germline V gives CDR1 MGHRA, CDR2 YSYEKL. CDR3 sequence (DNA): TGCGCCAGCAGCCAAAGACAGGGAGGCCAAAACATTCAGTACTTC. It encodes CASSQRQGGQNIQYF.

This chain connects TRBV5-1 to TRBJ2-5, with 10 bases lining up with TRBD2. After removal of 2 bases from V and 4 bases from J, the junction contained 2 bases not matched to a gene. Germline values: CDR1 SGHRS, CDR2 YFSETQ. The CDR3 is 14 amino acids. This CDR3 reads CASSLLAGRETQYF. In DNA form, the CDR3 reads TGCGCCAGCAGCTTACTAGCGGGACGAGAGACCCAGTACTTC.

The chain employs TRBV4-2 and TRBJ1-2; D is uncertain. Trimming took 0 bases from V and 4 from J, leaving 6 bases between them. The CDR3 totals 13 residues. Germline loops: CDR1 LGHNA, CDR2 YNFKEQ. This CDR3 reads CASSQEIGYGYTF. CDR3 DNA sequence: TGTGCCAGCAGCCAAGAGATCGGCTATGGCTACACCTTC.

J is TRBJ1-5 and V is TRBV6-1, with a possible D match to TRBD1 (5 bases). The germline V gene has CDR1 MNHNS and CDR2 SASEGT. Trimming cost V 1 base and J 1 base, with 8 bases left between them. This CDR3 is built from 15 residues. DNA of the CDR3: TGTGCCAGCAGTGAAGGCCGGGGGAGCAATCAGCCCCAGCATTTT. This translates into CASSEGRGSNQPQHF.

The rearrangement joins TRBV15 to TRBJ2-1; D gene unclear. CDR1 is LNHNV, CDR2 YYDKDF, per germline (reference sequence). This CDR3 is built from 13 residues. V was shortened by 1 base and J by 8 bases, with 9 bases between the two germline ends. The CDR3 spells CATSRARIHEQFF. Here the CDR3 DNA reads TGTGCCACCAGCAGAGCCAGGATCCATGAGCAGTTCTTC. The full variable domain, rest sourced from reference TRBV15 and TRBJ2-1, is DAMVIQNPRYQVTQFGKPVTLSCSQTLNHNVMYWYQQKSSQAPKLLFHYYDKDFNNEADTPDNFQSRRPNTSFCFLDIRSPGLGDTAMYLCATSRARIHEQFFGPGTRLTVL.

CDR3 nucleotides: TGCGCCAGCAGCTTACAACCGACGCTACAGGGGGCGGGGGGGGCCAACGTCCTGACTTTC. Encoded protein: CASSLQPTLQGAGGANVLTF. The chain carries TRBV5-1 and TRBJ2-6, with 9 bases lining up with TRBD1. V lost 2 bases to trimming and J lost 4 bases; unmatched junction nucleotides: 16. The CDR3 consists of 20 residues. Per germline, CDR1 SGHRS and CDR2 YFSETQ.